This T cell receptor (beta chain) was identified during a study of molecular identifiers for immune sequencing clone quantification. Study-wide findings and caveats: Effector cells kept over 99% of their molecules in clones above 20 RNA copies, while naive cells kept under 1% there.

TCRdb fed the PCR reads into MiXCR, producing one record per CDR3 protein. The repertoire holds under 600,000 distinct CDR3 sequences, over 20% seen once, with about 0.8% in the top ten. Concerning this clonotype itself: Its antigen is not identified.

When naive CD8 T cells were sorted, they were gated as CD8+CD4-CCR7+CD45RA+. The CDR3 covers 17 residues. J lost 3 bases, V lost 2 bases, and 10 bases had no gene match. CDR1 and CDR2 from the germline V gene are KGHSH and LQKENI. The gene calls are TRBV18 and TRBJ1-1, with 9 bases identical to TRBD1. The sequencing sample was made of naive CD8+ T cells from blood, with Jurkat cell RNA spiked in. Subset defined: FACS-sorted CD8+CD4-CCR7+CD45RA+ naive T cells. The sequence was obtained from a human donor in good health. Some libraries in this study had Jurkat cell RNA spiked in. CDR3: CASSPKPGQGFDTEAFF. Here the CDR3 DNA reads TGTGCCAGCTCACCAAAACCGGGACAGGGCTTCGACACTGAAGCTTTCTTT. Drawing the rest from reference TRBV18 and TRBJ1-1, the complete variable domain is NAGVMQNPRHLVRRRGQEARLRCSPMKGHSHVYWYRQLPEEGLKFMVYLQKENIIDESGMPKERFSAEFPKEGPSILRIQQVVRGDSAAYFCASSPKPGQGFDTEAFFGQGTRLTVV.